The 23 T cell receptor beta chains below were found in one sample sequenced in a study of shared clonotypes between healthy human individuals. The method was immunoSEQ multiplex PCR; TCRdb's version includes in-frame clones alone and lacks a portion of them. The profile shows about 1 million clones, about 75% of them singletons. Sequencing input: memory CD4+ T cells sorted from blood. Subset meaning: CD45RA-negative fraction. The source is a man aged 18 to 30 in good health.

About this clone: This may be a read error, as it is one base from a much larger clone. Other DNA sequences in this sample translate to the same CDR3. V usage is TRBV7-2 and J usage is TRBJ2-3, with D possibly being TRBD1 or TRBD2 (5 bases each). V was clipped by 0 bases and J by 6 bases, with 7 bases between them. From germline, CDR1 is SGHTA and CDR2 FQGNSA. The CDR3 covers 13 residues. CDR3 in amino acids: CASSLAGVDTQYF. The CDR3 region has the DNA TGTGCCAGCAGCTTAGCGGGGGTGGATACGCAGTATTTT. Full variable domain (rest looked up from reference TRBV7-2 and TRBJ2-3): GAGVSQSPSNKVTEKGKDVELRCDPISGHTALYWYRQSLGQGLEFLIYFQGNSAPDKSGLPSDRFSAERTGGSVSTLTIQRTQQEDSAVYLCASSLAGVDTQYFGPGTRLTVL.

The chain joins TRBV6-5 to TRBJ2-1; TRBD1 agrees at 9 bases. The CDR3 loop spans 15 amino acids. The germline V gene has CDR1 MNHEY and CDR2 SVGAGI. Trimming cost V 10 bases and J 3 bases; bases outside gene matches: 10. CDR3 in DNA: TGTGCCACCCAGGAGGGACAGGGATACTACAATGAGCAGTTCTTC. Encoded protein: CATQEGQGYYNEQFF.

The chain combines TRBV5-1 with TRBJ2-3; no reliable D call. The CDR3 is 12 amino acids. Looked up from germline, CDR1 is SGHRS and CDR2 is YFSETQ. V dropped 2 bases and J dropped 4 bases, with 5 bases sitting between them. In DNA form, the CDR3 reads TGCGCCAGCAGCTTCAAGGCAGATACGCAGTATTTT. This codes for CASSFKADTQYF.

The chain has TRBV7-2 and TRBJ1-6, with 7 bases aligning to TRBD1. The CDR3 consists of 13 residues. J lost 10 bases, V lost 5 bases, and 5 bases had no gene match. Germline assignment: CDR1 SGHTA and CDR2 FQGNSA. The CDR3 spells CASSNTGDSPLHF. CDR3 coding DNA: TGTGCCAGCAGCAACACAGGGGACTCACCCCTCCACTTT.

This rearrangement joins TRBV10-1 to TRBJ1-2; D is undetermined. This CDR3 contains 16 residues. V was pared by 5 bases and J by 4 bases, with 20 bases between. Germline V CDR1 and CDR2: WNHNN, SYGVQD (reference sequence). CDR3 region: CASSKDLSRKTYGYTF. The CDR3 DNA reads TGCGCCAGCAGTAAGGACCTATCGCGAAAGACCTATGGCTACACCTTC.

In regard to this clone: This likely stems from a read error, as it lies one base from a far larger clone. V and J are TRBV15 and TRBJ1-2; D call uncertain. Trimming took off 0 bases at V and 7 bases at J, with 6 bases between the two ends. CDR1 and CDR2 (germline): LNHNV, YYDKDF (reference sequence). The CDR3 covers 12 residues. The DNA for the CDR3 is TGTGCCACCAGCAGAGATCAGAGTGGCTACACCTTC. It is translated as CATSRDQSGYTF.

The V gene is TRBV13, the J gene TRBJ2-1; 13 positions match TRBD2. This CDR3 has 18 residues. Germline trimming cut 5 bases from V and 0 bases from J; bases unmatched to any gene: 7. CDR1 and CDR2 (germline): PRHDT, FYEKMQ (reference sequence). The CDR3 is CASSPRTSGGRSYNEQFF. The CDR3 nucleotides read TGTGCCAGCAGCCCTAGGACTAGCGGGGGCCGCTCCTACAATGAGCAGTTCTTC.

The chain recombines TRBV7-3 with TRBJ1-1; TRBD1 is a possible D gene (5 bases). Germline V gene sequence: CDR1 SGHTA, CDR2 FQGTGA. The V end was cut by 1 base, the J end by 4 bases, with 16 bases between. The CDR3 consists of 16 residues. The CDR3 DNA follows: TGTGCCAGCAGCTTAAACCTTCTGGGGGTAGGCACTGAAGCTTTCTTT. Protein sequence: CASSLNLLGVGTEAFF.

The CDR3 nucleotides are TGTGCCAGCAGCTTTGGGAGGCGGGGCAATCAGCCCCAGCATTTT. Translation gives CASSFGRRGNQPQHF. This chain joins TRBV5-6 and TRBJ1-5; no definite D call. V lost 2 bases and J 2 bases, leaving 11 bases between the germline ends. CDR3 length: 15 amino acids. Germline-derived CDR1 and CDR2 are SGHDT and YYEEEE.

About this clone itself: Other DNA sequences in this specimen translate into the identical CDR3. The CDR3 nucleotides are TGTGCCAGCAGCTTAGATACAGGCGGGGGTCAGCCCCAGCATTTT. Protein product: CASSLDTGGGQPQHF. This rearrangement joins TRBV7-9 to TRBJ1-5, with D maybe TRBD1 (5 bases). The CDR3 is made up of 15 amino acids. Germline V gene lookup returns CDR1 SEHNR and CDR2 FQNEAQ (reference sequence). The V gene lost 1 base and the J gene lost 6 bases, with 13 bases spanning the gap.

The chain couples TRBV7-9 to TRBJ2-2; TRBD2 matches 8 bases. The CDR3 has 16 amino acids. Trimming at V came to 7 bases and at J to 3 bases, leaving 10 bases not matched to a gene. Per germline, CDR1 SEHNR and CDR2 FQNEAQ (reference sequence). The CDR3 sequence is CASTPPGGRDTGELFF. The CDR3 region has the DNA TGTGCCAGCACCCCCCCGGGAGGGAGGGACACCGGGGAGCTGTTTTTT.

This clone has a count of ten or more. This chain links TRBV6-5 with TRBJ2-1; TRBD2 aligns across 10 bases. CDR3 size: 14 residues. Germline CDR1 and CDR2: MNHEY and SVGAGI. V lost 5 bases, J lost 7 bases, and 5 bases stayed unmatched. This CDR3 reads CASSKSGGANEQFF. The DNA of the CDR3 is TGTGCCAGCAGTAAGAGCGGGGGGGCGAATGAGCAGTTCTTC.

J is TRBJ1-2 and V is TRBV6-1, with D possibly being TRBD1 (6 bases). Germline-derived CDR1 and CDR2 are MNHNS and SASEGT. Trimming cost V 4 bases and J 4 bases, with 19 bases left between them. The length of the CDR3 is 16 residues. As DNA, the CDR3 is TGTGCCAGCAGTGCCCAGATCTTGGGGGCGAGCTATGGCTACACCTTC. Protein sequence: CASSAQILGASYGYTF.

This CDR3 is CASSSPGQGAQPQHF. CDR3 sequence (DNA): TGTGCCAGCAGTAGTCCGGGACAGGGGGCCCAGCCCCAGCATTTT. The genes are TRBV28 and TRBJ1-5, with 12 bases matching TRBD1. Germline trimming cut 5 bases from V and 7 bases from J; bases unmatched to any gene: 6. The CDR3 sequence is 15 residues long. From germline, CDR1 is MDHEN and CDR2 SYDVKM.

About this clone itself: This could be a read error, since a much larger clone is one nucleotide away. V is TRBV5-5 and J is TRBJ1-1; D ambiguous. V lost 1 base and J lost 1, with 5 bases in between. Germline lookup yields CDR1 SGHKS and CDR2 YYEKEE (reference sequence). CDR3 length: 13 residues. CDR3 DNA sequence: TGTGCCAGCAGCTTGCCAAAGAACACTGAAGCTTTCTTT. Translating it yields CASSLPKNTEAFF.

The V gene is TRBV7-9, the J gene TRBJ1-6; 9 nucleotides align to TRBD1. Germline V lookup: CDR1 SEHNR, CDR2 FQNEAQ (reference sequence). Trimming at V came to 6 bases and at J to 7 bases, leaving 7 bases not matched to a gene. The CDR3 covers 15 residues. The CDR3 DNA is TGTGCCAGCAGGTCCGGCACAGGGGGCAATTCACCCCTCCACTTT. Translated, it gives CASRSGTGGNSPLHF.

The chain is built from TRBV10-2 and TRBJ2-6; D remains ambiguous. Per germline, CDR1 WSHSY and CDR2 SAAADI. V lost 6 bases and J 0 bases, leaving 6 bases between the germline ends. The CDR3 is 14 amino acids. CDR3 bases: TGCGCCAGCAGAGACGTCTCTGGGGCCAACGTCCTGACTTTC. It specifies CASRDVSGANVLTF.

This rearrangement joins TRBV19 to TRBJ2-6, with D maybe TRBD2 (6 bases). The CDR3 loop spans 18 amino acids. From germline, CDR1 is LNHDA and CDR2 SQIVND (reference sequence). Trimming removed 3 bases at V and 2 bases at J, with 17 bases between. The CDR3 reads CASSIRGVGEAGANVLTF. Here the CDR3 DNA reads TGTGCCAGTAGTATTAGAGGAGTCGGGGAGGCTGGGGCCAACGTCCTGACTTTC.

In regard to this clone: A much bigger clone sits one base away, suggesting this may be a read error. The rearrangement joins TRBV7-6 to TRBJ2-2; D remains unclear. The CDR3 loop spans 13 amino acids. Trimming left V 1 base short and J 5 bases short, with 5 bases between. The germline V gene has CDR1 SGHVS and CDR2 FNYEAQ. As DNA, the CDR3 is TGTGCCAGCAGCTTAGATGGGACCGGGGAGCTGTTTTTT. Its translation is CASSLDGTGELFF.

The chain employs TRBV15 and TRBJ2-5; D uncertain. Germline CDR1 reads LNHNV; CDR2 reads YYDKDF (reference sequence). The CDR3 covers 13 residues. Deletions cut 0 bases from V and 4 bases from J, with 6 bases between. CDR3: CATSRDSIETQYF. The CDR3 DNA reads TGTGCCACCAGCAGAGATAGTATAGAGACCCAGTACTTC.

The rearrangement links TRBV6-1 to TRBJ2-1; D is tentatively TRBD1 or TRBD2 (6 bases each). Deletions cut 4 bases from V and 6 bases from J, with 10 bases between. Germline lookup yields CDR1 MNHNS and CDR2 SASEGT. The CDR3 runs 13 residues. In nucleotides, the CDR3 is TGTGCCAGCAGTGTCGAGGGGGGCAATGAGCAGTTCTTC. This sequence encodes CASSVEGGNEQFF.

This clone was observed a few times. The chain is built from TRBV14 and TRBJ1-1, with TRBD1 matching over 7 bases. This CDR3 contains 17 residues. Germline CDR1 is SGHDN and CDR2 is FVKESK. After removal of 4 bases from V and 3 bases from J, the junction contained 14 bases not matched to a gene. The CDR3 sequence: CASSRLPGQAGHTEAFF. As DNA, the CDR3 is TGTGCCAGCAGCCGACTACCCGGACAGGCGGGTCACACTGAAGCTTTCTTT.

V usage is TRBV7-2 and J usage is TRBJ1-2; 12 nucleotides line up with TRBD1. This CDR3 contains 15 residues. J was trimmed by 7 bases and V by 5 bases; bases with no gene match: 8. Germline V gene data show CDR1 as SGHTA and CDR2 as FQGNSA. The CDR3 DNA sequence: TGTGCCAGCAGCCTATTACCGGGACAGGGGGCTGGCTACACCTTC. It yields the protein CASSLLPGQGAGYTF.